This TCR beta chain was captured in a study of identical twins. Notes on the study in general: Out-of-frame sharing of TCR alpha in monozygotic twins was underestimated by models. Analyses of zero insertions could, in part, be confounded by invariant MAIT and iNKT cells.

V was shortened by 3 bases and J by 6 bases, with 13 bases between the two germline ends. CDR3 size: 14 residues. Per germline, CDR1 MRHNA and CDR2 SNTAGT. Template switching, a step in the protocol, added a universal primer site, and cDNA carried unique molecular identifiers. TCRdb re-analysed the 5' RACE reads in MiXCR, keeping a single row per CDR3 protein. This sample has approximately 600,000 distinct CDR3 sequences, with under 8.5% found just once. This clonotype occurred a few times. Its cognate antigen is unknown. These data were also filed under a second study, of yellow fever vaccine responses in identical twins.

The V call is TRBV6-4, the J call TRBJ2-3; the D gene could be TRBD1 or TRBD2 (6 bases each). The sample comprised PBMCs. The TCR was taken from a woman in her late teens or twenties in good health. CDR3 in amino acids: CASSERGAFDTQYF. For the CDR3, the DNA is TGTGCCAGCAGTGAGAGGGGGGCCTTTGATACGCAGTATTTT.